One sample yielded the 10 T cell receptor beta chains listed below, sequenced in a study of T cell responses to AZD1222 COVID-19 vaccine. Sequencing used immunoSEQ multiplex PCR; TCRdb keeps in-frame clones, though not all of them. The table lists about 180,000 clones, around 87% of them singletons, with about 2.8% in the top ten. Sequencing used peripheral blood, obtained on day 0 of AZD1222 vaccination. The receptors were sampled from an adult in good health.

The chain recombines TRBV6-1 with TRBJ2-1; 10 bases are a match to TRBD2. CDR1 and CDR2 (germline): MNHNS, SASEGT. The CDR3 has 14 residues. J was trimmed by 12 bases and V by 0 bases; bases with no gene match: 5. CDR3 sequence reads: CASSEAPRTSGQFF. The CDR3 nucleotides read TGTGCCAGCAGTGAAGCGCCCCGGACTAGCGGGCAGTTCTTC.

CDR3 nucleotides: TGTGCCAGCAGTAAGGGGCGGGAGCCAGATACGCAGTATTTT. It yields the protein CASSKGREPDTQYF. The rearrangement links TRBV5-4 to TRBJ2-3; 7 bases match TRBD2. After removal of 5 bases from V and 4 bases from J, the junction contained 7 bases not matched to a gene. From germline, CDR1 is SGHNT and CDR2 YYREEE (reference sequence). This CDR3 comprises 14 residues.

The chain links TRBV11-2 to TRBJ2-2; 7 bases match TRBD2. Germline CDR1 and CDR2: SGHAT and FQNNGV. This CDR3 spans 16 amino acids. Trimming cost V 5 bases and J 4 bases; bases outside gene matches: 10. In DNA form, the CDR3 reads TGTGCCAGCAGCCCAAGAGGGGTAGCGGGCACCGGGGAGCTGTTTTTT. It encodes CASSPRGVAGTGELFF.

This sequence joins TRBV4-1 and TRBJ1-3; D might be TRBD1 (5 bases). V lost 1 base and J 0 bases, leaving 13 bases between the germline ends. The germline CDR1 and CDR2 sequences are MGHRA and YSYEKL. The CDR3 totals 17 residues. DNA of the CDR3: TGCGCCAGCAGCCAAGGCCGGGGGGGACTCTCTGGAAACACCATATATTTT. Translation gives CASSQGRGGLSGNTIYF.

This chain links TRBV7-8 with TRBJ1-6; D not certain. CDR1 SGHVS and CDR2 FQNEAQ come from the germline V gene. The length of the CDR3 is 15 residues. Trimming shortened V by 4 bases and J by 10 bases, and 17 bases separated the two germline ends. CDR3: CASSWIDGRGSPLHF. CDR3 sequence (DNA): TGTGCCAGCAGCTGGATCGACGGCCGCGGATCACCCCTCCACTTT. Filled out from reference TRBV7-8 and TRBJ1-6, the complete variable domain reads GAGVSQSPRYKVAKRGQDVALRCDPISGHVSLFWYQQALGQGPEFLTYFQNEAQLDKSGLPSDRFFAERPEGSVSTLKIQRTQQEDSAVYLCASSWIDGRGSPLHFGNGTRLTVT.

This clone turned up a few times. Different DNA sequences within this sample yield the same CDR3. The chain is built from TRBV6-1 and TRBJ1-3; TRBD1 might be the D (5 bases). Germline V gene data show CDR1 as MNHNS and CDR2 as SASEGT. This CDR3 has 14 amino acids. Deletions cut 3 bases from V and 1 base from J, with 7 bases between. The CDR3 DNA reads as TGTGCCAGCAGTGACGGGGCATCTGGAAACACCATATATTTT. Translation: CASSDGASGNTIYF.

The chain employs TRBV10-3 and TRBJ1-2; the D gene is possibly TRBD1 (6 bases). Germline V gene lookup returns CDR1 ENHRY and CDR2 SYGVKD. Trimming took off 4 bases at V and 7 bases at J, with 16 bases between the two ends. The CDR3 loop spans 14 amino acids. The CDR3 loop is CAISGQAAGGGYTF. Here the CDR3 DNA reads TGTGCCATCAGTGGACAGGCGGCGGGAGGTGGCTACACCTTC.

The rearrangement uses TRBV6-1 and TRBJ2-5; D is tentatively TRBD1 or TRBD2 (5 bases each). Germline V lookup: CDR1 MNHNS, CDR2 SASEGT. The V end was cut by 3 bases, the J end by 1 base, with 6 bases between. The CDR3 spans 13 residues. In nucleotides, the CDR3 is TGTGCCAGCAGTGAGGGGGTCCAAGAGACCCAGTACTTC. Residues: CASSEGVQETQYF.

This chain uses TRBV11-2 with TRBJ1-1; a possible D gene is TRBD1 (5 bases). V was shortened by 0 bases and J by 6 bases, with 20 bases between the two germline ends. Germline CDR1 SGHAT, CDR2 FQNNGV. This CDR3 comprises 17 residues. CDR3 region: CASSLDTGKRGQPEAFF. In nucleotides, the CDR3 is TGTGCCAGCAGCTTAGACACGGGGAAGAGGGGCCAACCTGAAGCTTTCTTT.

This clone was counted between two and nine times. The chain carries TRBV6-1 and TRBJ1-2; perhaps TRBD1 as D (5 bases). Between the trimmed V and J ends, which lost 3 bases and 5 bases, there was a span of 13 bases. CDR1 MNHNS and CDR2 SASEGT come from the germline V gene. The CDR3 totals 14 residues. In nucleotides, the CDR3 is TGTGCCAGCAGTGACCCACAGGACGCTTATGGCTACACCTTC. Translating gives CASSDPQDAYGYTF.